One and the same sample provided the 4 T cell receptor beta chains below, sequenced in a study of blood T cell repertoires in COVID-19. TCRdb's table, derived via immunoSEQ multiplex PCR, lists solely in-frame clones and lacks some. The sample yields roughly 250,000 clones, around 90% seen once. Sequencing was performed on PBMCs or T cells enriched from blood (not recorded which). All receptors come from a woman in her fifties or sixties who had recovered from COVID-19.

The gene calls are TRBV7-6 and TRBJ2-5, with TRBD1 matching 7 bases. Germline values: CDR1 SGHVS, CDR2 FNYEAQ. The CDR3 has 14 amino acids. Losses at the gene ends were 2 bases for V and 4 bases for J; bases not matched to a gene: 4. DNA for the CDR3: TGTGCCAGCAGCTTACGGACAGGTGGAGAGACCCAGTACTTC. It yields the protein CASSLRTGGETQYF.

The chain employs TRBV19 and TRBJ1-5; 8 bases match TRBD1. Germline CDR1 and CDR2: LNHDA and SQIVND (reference sequence). The J segment lost 7 bases and the V segment lost 4 bases, leaving 9 bases of the junction unmatched. The CDR3 has 15 amino acids. Written as DNA, the CDR3 is TGTGCCAGTAGTACCGATCCAGGGGGCAGGCAGCCCCAGCATTTT. It encodes CASSTDPGGRQPQHF.

V usage is TRBV14 and J usage is TRBJ2-1; 8 bases match TRBD2. In germline, CDR1 is SGHDN, CDR2 FVKESK. Trimming took 2 bases from V and 5 from J; bases not matched to a gene: 8. The CDR3 is made up of 16 amino acids. The CDR3 nucleotides read TGTGCCAGCAGCCAACACGGGAGGGCCCCAAACAATGAGCAGTTCTTC. This encodes CASSQHGRAPNNEQFF.

The rearrangement uses TRBV5-1 and TRBJ2-1, with 10 nucleotides matching TRBD2. CDR3 size: 15 residues. CDR1 and CDR2 (germline): SGHRS, YFSETQ. The ends lost 4 bases at V and 6 bases at J; junction bases unmatched: 7. CDR3 nucleotide sequence: TGCGCCAGCAGCCTCGCTAGCGGGAGCCTCAATGAGCAGTTCTTC. This sequence encodes CASSLASGSLNEQFF. The complete variable domain, with remaining parts taken from reference TRBV5-1 and TRBJ2-1, reads KAGVTQTPRYLIKTRGQQVTLSCSPISGHRSVSWYQQTPGQGLQFLFEYFSETQRNKGNFPGRFSGRQFSNSRSEMNVSTLELGDSALYLCASSLASGSLNEQFFGPGTRLTVL.